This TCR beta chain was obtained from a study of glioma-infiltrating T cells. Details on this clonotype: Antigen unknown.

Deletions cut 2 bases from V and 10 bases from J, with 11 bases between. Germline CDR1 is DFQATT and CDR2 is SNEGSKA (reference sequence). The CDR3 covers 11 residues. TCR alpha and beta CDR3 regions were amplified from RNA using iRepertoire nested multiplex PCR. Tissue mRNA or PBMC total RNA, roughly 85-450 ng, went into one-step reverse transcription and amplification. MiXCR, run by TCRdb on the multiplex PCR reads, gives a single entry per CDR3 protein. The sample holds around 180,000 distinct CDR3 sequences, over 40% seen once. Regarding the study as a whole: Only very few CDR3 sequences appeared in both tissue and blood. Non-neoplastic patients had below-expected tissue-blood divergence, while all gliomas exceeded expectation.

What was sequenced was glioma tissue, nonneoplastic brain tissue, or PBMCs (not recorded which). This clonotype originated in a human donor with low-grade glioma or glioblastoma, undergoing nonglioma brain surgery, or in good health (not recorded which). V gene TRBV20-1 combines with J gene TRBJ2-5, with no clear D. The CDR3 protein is CSARTKGSQYF. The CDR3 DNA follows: TGCAGTGCTAGAACGAAGGGAAGCCAGTACTTC.